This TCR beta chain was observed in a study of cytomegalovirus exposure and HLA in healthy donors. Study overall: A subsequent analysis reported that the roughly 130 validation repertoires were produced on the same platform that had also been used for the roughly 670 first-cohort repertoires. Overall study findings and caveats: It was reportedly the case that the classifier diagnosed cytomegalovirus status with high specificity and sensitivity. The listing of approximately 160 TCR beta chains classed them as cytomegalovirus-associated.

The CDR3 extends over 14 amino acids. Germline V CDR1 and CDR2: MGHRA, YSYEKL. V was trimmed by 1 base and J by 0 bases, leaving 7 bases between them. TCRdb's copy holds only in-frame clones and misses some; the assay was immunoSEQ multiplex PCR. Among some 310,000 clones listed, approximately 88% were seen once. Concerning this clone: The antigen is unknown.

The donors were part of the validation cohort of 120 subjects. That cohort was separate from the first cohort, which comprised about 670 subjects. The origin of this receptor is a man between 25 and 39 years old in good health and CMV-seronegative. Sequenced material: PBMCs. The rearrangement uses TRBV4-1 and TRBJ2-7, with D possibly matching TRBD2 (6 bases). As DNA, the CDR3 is TGCGCCAGCAGCCAAGGGGACTTCTCCTACGAGCAGTACTTC. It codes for CASSQGDFSYEQYF.